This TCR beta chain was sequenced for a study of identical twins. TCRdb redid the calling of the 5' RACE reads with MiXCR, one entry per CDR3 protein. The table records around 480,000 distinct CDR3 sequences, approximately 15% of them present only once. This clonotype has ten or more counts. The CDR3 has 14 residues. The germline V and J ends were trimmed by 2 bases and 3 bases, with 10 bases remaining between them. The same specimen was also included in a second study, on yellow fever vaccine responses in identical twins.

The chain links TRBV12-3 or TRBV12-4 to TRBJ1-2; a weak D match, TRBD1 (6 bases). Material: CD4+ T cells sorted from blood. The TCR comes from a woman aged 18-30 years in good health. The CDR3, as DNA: TGTGCCAGCAGTTTAACAGGGCCGGACTATGGCTACACCTTC. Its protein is CASSLTGPDYGYTF.